The 8 T cell receptor beta chains below all came from one sample that was sequenced in a study of human T cells and chemical hapten exposure (dated by TCRdb to the early 2020s). Libraries were made using RACE. The reads were generated on a NextSeq 500. TCRdb's own reprocessing of the public reads used fastp at Q25 and MiXCR and kept productive beta chains. Rows matching on CDR3 protein sequence are summarized as one entry with the most common DNA and genes. The sample data list fewer than 100,000 distinct CDR3 sequences, and about 8.6% of these were observed just once. The top ten clones comprise around 1.7% of the sample. The meaning of the sample's time point label: healthy volunteer bleed at 6 weeks. Unfractionated whole blood was collected in Tempus Blood RNA tubes, and total RNA was extracted from that blood. The specimen sequenced was whole blood. These receptors were obtained from a female donor in good health. Some clones in this sample may be carry-over from other donors' samples.

The CDR3 sequence is CSALQRGGRRQYF. The DNA of the CDR3 is TGCAGTGCCCTGCAGCGGGGGGGGAGAAGGCAGTACTTC. V usage is TRBV20-1 and J usage is TRBJ2-7, with 10 bases lining up with TRBD2. This CDR3 contains 13 residues. From germline, CDR1 is DFQATT and CDR2 SNEGSKA (reference sequence). Trimming at V came to 6 bases and at J to 9 bases, leaving 11 bases not matched to a gene.

In this sample, this clonotype turned up many times. The chain is built from TRBV12-3 or TRBV12-4 and TRBJ2-7; D is unclear. Trimming removed 2 bases from V and 6 bases from J, with 20 bases in between. This CDR3 region has 16 residues. The CDR3 is CASSLWATLDPGEQYF. The CDR3 nucleotides read TGTGCCAGCAGTTTATGGGCAACACTCGACCCGGGCGAGCAGTACTTC.

The chain joins TRBV7-2 to TRBJ1-6; D not resolved. Trimming stripped 5 bases from V and 5 bases from J, with 10 bases between. From germline, CDR1 is SGHTA and CDR2 FQGNSA. The CDR3 is made up of 14 amino acids. CDR3 loop: CASSPGRDNSPLHF. The DNA of the CDR3 is TGTGCCAGCAGCCCCGGACGGGATAATTCACCCCTCCACTTT. Filled out from reference TRBV7-2 and TRBJ1-6, the complete variable domain reads GAGVSQSPSNKVTEKGKDVELRCDPISGHTALYWYRQSLGQGLEFLIYFQGNSAPDKSGLPSDRFSAERTGGSVSTLTIQRTQQEDSAVYLCASSPGRDNSPLHFGNGTRLTVT.

This clonotype was recorded at least ten times. This chain connects TRBV5-1 to TRBJ2-7; D not resolved. This CDR3 contains 15 residues. V lost 0 bases, J lost 3 bases, and 13 bases lay in between. CDR1 is SGHRS and CDR2 is YFSETQ in the germline V gene. CDR3 coding DNA: TGCGCCAGCAGCTTGGACCCCGGGCCAGACTACGAGCAGTACTTC. Its protein is CASSLDPGPDYEQYF.

This clonotype was counted ten times or more. The chain is built from TRBV28 and TRBJ1-1; 8 bases line up with TRBD1. This CDR3 is 15 amino acids long. The germline gives CDR1 MDHEN, CDR2 SYDVKM. The V gene end was trimmed by 5 bases and the J gene end by 4 bases; junction bases not matched to a gene: 9. The CDR3 protein is CASSLNRGRTTEAFF. The CDR3 DNA sequence: TGTGCCAGCAGTCTAAACAGGGGGAGGACCACTGAAGCTTTCTTT.

CDR3 in DNA: TGTGCCTGGAGTTCCTATACAGGCTACTCCTACAATGAGCAGTTCTTC. Its translation is CAWSSYTGYSYNEQFF. J is TRBJ2-1 and V is TRBV30; D might be TRBD1 (5 bases). Trimming shortened V by 2 bases and J by 0 bases, and 14 bases separated the two germline ends. The CDR3 is 16 amino acids. Germline V CDR1 and CDR2: GTSNPN, SVGIG (reference sequence).

This clonotype has at least ten counts. This chain uses TRBV10-3 with TRBJ1-5; 7 bases are a match to TRBD1. CDR1 ENHRY and CDR2 SYGVKD come from the germline V gene. The CDR3 extends over 15 amino acids. Germline trimming cut 6 bases from V and 5 bases from J; bases unmatched to any gene: 10. CDR3 sequence reads: CAISGGTGEYQPQHF. CDR3 DNA sequence: TGTGCCATCAGCGGGGGAACAGGGGAATATCAGCCCCAGCATTTT.

This clonotype was detected only a few times. The rearrangement joins TRBV4-2 to TRBJ2-3; weak D call: TRBD2 (6 bases). V was pared by 4 bases and J by 1 base, with 15 bases between. Germline CDR1 LGHNA, CDR2 YNFKEQ. The CDR3 extends over 16 amino acids. DNA for the CDR3: TGTGCCAGCAGCCGAACTGGGGGGTTCGGCACAGATACGCAGTATTTT. It specifies CASSRTGGFGTDTQYF.